The 22 T cell receptor beta chains below were found in one sample sequenced in a study of T cell changes during pregnancy in multiple sclerosis. The repertoire was sequenced with immunoSEQ multiplex PCR; TCRdb's copy has only in-frame clones and lacks some. The sample contains 64,000 or so clones, 90% to 97% of which appear only once. The source material was CD8+ T cells from peripheral blood mononuclear cells, sampled after pregnancy. The receptors were sampled from a female donor with multiple sclerosis, enrolled in a pregnancy study.

The gene calls are TRBV28 and TRBJ2-7; 8 nucleotides align to TRBD1. The CDR3 has 16 residues. V lost 2 bases to trimming and J lost 3 bases; unmatched junction nucleotides: 9. CDR1 and CDR2 (germline): MDHEN, SYDVKM. CDR3 loop: CASSLPIRDRLYEQYF. The CDR3 DNA sequence: TGTGCCAGCAGTTTACCAATCCGGGACAGGCTCTACGAGCAGTACTTC.

A few counts support this clone. The chain joins TRBV27 to TRBJ1-5; TRBD1 matches 9 bases. Trimming took 6 bases from V and 4 from J; bases not matched to a gene: 4. This CDR3 has 14 amino acids. Germline-derived CDR1 and CDR2 are MNHEY and SMNVEV (reference sequence). CDR3 sequence: CASRGTGRNQPQHF. The CDR3 nucleotides read TGTGCCAGCAGGGGGACAGGGAGGAATCAGCCCCAGCATTTT.

The chain recombines TRBV7-9 with TRBJ2-1; D uncertain. V lost 4 bases and J lost 4, with 11 bases in between. From germline, CDR1 is SEHNR and CDR2 FQNEAQ (reference sequence). The CDR3 totals 14 residues. CDR3 in amino acids: CASSSFLLYNEQFF. The CDR3, as DNA: TGTGCCAGCAGCTCGTTTTTACTATACAATGAGCAGTTCTTC.

V usage is TRBV30 and J usage is TRBJ2-2, with TRBD2 matching 8 bases. This CDR3 is 16 amino acids long. The V gene's germline CDR1 is GTSNPN and CDR2 SVGIG (reference sequence). The J segment lost 1 base and the V segment lost 1 base, leaving 5 bases of the junction unmatched. The CDR3 loop is CAWSDIGRVNTGELFF. CDR3 sequence (DNA): TGTGCCTGGAGTGATATCGGGAGGGTGAACACCGGGGAGCTGTTTTTT.

CDR3 bases: TGCGCCAGCAGCTTGGACAGGGCGGACGAGCAGTACTTC. Residues: CASSLDRADEQYF. This chain joins TRBV5-1 and TRBJ2-7; D may be TRBD1 (6 bases). The CDR3 length is 13 residues. V lost 0 bases and J 5 bases, leaving 9 bases between the germline ends. CDR1 and CDR2 (germline): SGHRS, YFSETQ.

The V and J genes are TRBV13 and TRBJ2-5, with D possibly TRBD2 on 7 matching bases. The CDR3 has 14 amino acids. Germline V lookup: CDR1 PRHDT, CDR2 FYEKMQ (reference sequence). Trimming left V 5 bases short and J 4 bases short, with 14 bases between. As DNA, the CDR3 is TGTGCCAGCAGCGCTCACGGGGGGCCAGAGACCCAGTACTTC. This codes for CASSAHGGPETQYF.

This chain joins TRBV5-5 and TRBJ2-7; a possible D gene is TRBD2 (6 bases). This CDR3 has 14 amino acids. Looked up from germline, CDR1 is SGHKS and CDR2 is YYEKEE (reference sequence). The V gene lost 0 bases and the J gene lost 4 bases, with 11 bases spanning the gap. The CDR3 loop is CASSLGTGTYEQYF. As DNA, the CDR3 is TGTGCCAGCAGCTTGGGTACTGGGACTTACGAGCAGTACTTC.

The chain combines TRBV7-9 with TRBJ2-5, with a weak D call TRBD2 (6 bases). The CDR3 has 14 amino acids. The V gene lost 5 bases and the J gene lost 3 bases, with 13 bases spanning the gap. CDR1 is SEHNR, CDR2 FQNEAQ, per germline (reference sequence). As DNA, the CDR3 is TGTGCCAGCAGCCTGGGACTGGGAAAAGAGACCCAGTACTTC. It encodes CASSLGLGKETQYF.

The chain is built from TRBV27 and TRBJ2-7; 7 positions agree with TRBD1. After removal of 6 bases from V and 7 bases from J, the junction contained 12 bases not matched to a gene. CDR1 is MNHEY and CDR2 is SMNVEV in the germline V gene (reference sequence). The CDR3 covers 14 residues. For the CDR3, the DNA is TGTGCCAGCAGACCCCAGGGGGTTATGTTAGAGCAGTACTTC. Encoded protein: CASRPQGVMLEQYF.

The chain couples TRBV6-1 to TRBJ2-7, with TRBD1 as a possible D gene (5 bases). Per the germline V gene, CDR1 is MNHNS and CDR2 is SASEGT. V was clipped by 7 bases and J by 3 bases, with 13 bases between them. This CDR3 region has 13 residues. The CDR3: CASTPQGYYEQYF. CDR3 nucleotide sequence: TGTGCCAGCACCCCCCAGGGCTACTACGAGCAGTACTTC.

This chain joins TRBV7-9 and TRBJ2-1, with a weak D call TRBD1 (6 bases). Trimming stripped 5 bases from V and 7 bases from J, with 9 bases between. The CDR3 has 12 amino acids. The germline CDR1 and CDR2 sequences are SEHNR and FQNEAQ (reference sequence). The CDR3 DNA sequence: TGTGCCAGCAGCCCAACAGGGAATGAGCAGTTCTTC. It encodes CASSPTGNEQFF.

This clone has only one observation. V and J are TRBV5-4 and TRBJ2-3; D is undetermined. Germline V gives CDR1 SGHNT, CDR2 YYREEE (reference sequence). The CDR3 extends over 14 amino acids. V was pared by 0 bases and J by 5 bases, with 10 bases between. DNA for the CDR3: TGTGCCAGCAGCTTGGGGCTAGAGGAAGATACGCAGTATTTT. As protein: CASSLGLEEDTQYF.

The sample holds one count of this clone. The V call is TRBV27, the J call TRBJ2-7; 8 positions match TRBD1. CDR1 and CDR2 from the germline V gene are MNHEY and SMNVEV (reference sequence). V lost 3 bases and J lost 7; bases outside the gene matches: 5. The CDR3 sequence is 13 residues long. DNA of the CDR3: TGTGCCAGCAGTTTCCGGACAGGGAGTGAGCAGTACTTC. The encoded protein is CASSFRTGSEQYF.

The chain carries TRBV27 and TRBJ2-3; TRBD1 is a possible D gene (7 bases). V lost 8 bases and J lost 5, with 20 bases in between. Germline V CDR1 and CDR2: MNHEY, SMNVEV (reference sequence). This CDR3 region has 15 residues. The CDR3: CASRGWQGGKDTQYF. CDR3 nucleotides: TGTGCCAGCCGGGGGTGGCAGGGGGGCAAAGATACGCAGTATTTT.

A single count supports this clone. The chain employs TRBV7-6 and TRBJ2-5; tentative D call: TRBD1 (7 bases). Germline lookup yields CDR1 SGHVS and CDR2 FNYEAQ. This CDR3 comprises 16 residues. V was cut by 2 bases and J by 3 bases, with 16 bases left in between. The CDR3 sequence: CASSLRRRGLKETQYF. Written as DNA, the CDR3 is TGTGCCAGCAGCTTAAGAAGGAGGGGGCTCAAAGAGACCCAGTACTTC.

This sequence joins TRBV9 and TRBJ1-1; 8 positions match TRBD1. There are 16 residues in the CDR3. The V gene's germline CDR1 is SGDLS and CDR2 YYNGEE. V lost 0 bases to trimming and J lost 0 bases; unmatched junction nucleotides: 4. The CDR3 coding sequence is TGTGCCAGCAGCGTAGGTGGACAGGGTTTGAACACTGAAGCTTTCTTT. This encodes CASSVGGQGLNTEAFF.

The CDR3 nucleotides are TGTGCCAGCAGTCTGGGGACAGTACTTTACGAGCAGTACTTC. Its protein is CASSLGTVLYEQYF. The V call is TRBV27, the J call TRBJ2-7; 7 bases are a match to TRBD1. Germline loops: CDR1 MNHEY, CDR2 SMNVEV (reference sequence). V was clipped by 5 bases and J by 4 bases; unmatched bases: 8. The CDR3 extends over 14 amino acids.

The chain uses TRBV28 and TRBJ2-1; 9 bases are a match to TRBD2. This CDR3 contains 14 residues. CDR1 and CDR2 from the germline V gene are MDHEN and SYDVKM. V was clipped by 10 bases and J by 5 bases; unmatched bases: 9. CDR3 in amino acids: CATWGTSRHNEQFF. DNA of the CDR3: TGTGCCACCTGGGGGACTAGCAGACACAATGAGCAGTTCTTC. The full variable domain, completed using reference TRBV28 and TRBJ2-1, is DVKVTQSSRYLVKRTGEKVFLECVQDMDHENMFWYRQDPGLGLRLIYFSYDVKMKEKGDIPEGYSVSREKKERFSLILESASTNQTSMYLCATWGTSRHNEQFFGPGTRLTVL.

The genes are TRBV6-1 and TRBJ2-1; 7 nucleotides agree with TRBD1. The CDR3 loop spans 14 amino acids. J gave up 6 bases and V 2 bases, and 4 bases lay outside the gene matches. Germline V gives CDR1 MNHNS, CDR2 SASEGT. CDR3 sequence: CASSELTGTNEQFF. DNA for the CDR3: TGTGCCAGCAGTGAACTGACAGGGACCAATGAGCAGTTCTTC.

Only one count was recorded for this clone. V is TRBV7-9 and J is TRBJ2-7, with unresolved D. V lost 2 bases, J lost 6 bases, and 8 bases lay in between. Germline V gene data show CDR1 as SEHNR and CDR2 as FQNEAQ (reference sequence). The CDR3 is made up of 12 amino acids. Written as DNA, the CDR3 is TGTGCCAGCAGCTTAAGCCGTCCCGAGCAGTACTTC. Amino acids: CASSLSRPEQYF. Full variable domain (rest looked up from reference TRBV7-9 and TRBJ2-7): DTGVSQNPRHKITKRGQNVTFRCDPISEHNRLYWYRQTLGQGPEFLTYFQNEAQLEKSRLLSDRFSAERPKGSFSTLEIQRTEQGDSAMYLCASSLSRPEQYFGPGTRLTVT.

In the case of this clone: Other DNA variants within this sample encode the same CDR3. This rearrangement joins TRBV7-9 to TRBJ2-7; tentatively, D is TRBD2 (6 bases). The germline V and J ends were trimmed by 5 bases and 0 bases, with 14 bases remaining between them. Germline assignment: CDR1 SEHNR and CDR2 FQNEAQ (reference sequence). This CDR3 has 15 amino acids. CDR3 nucleotide sequence: TGTGCCAGCAGCCCGGGGACTGGGAGCTCCTACGAGCAGTACTTC. Protein sequence: CASSPGTGSSYEQYF. The full variable domain, in which reference TRBV7-9 and TRBJ2-7 provide the parts outside the CDR3, is DTGVSQNPRHKITKRGQNVTFRCDPISEHNRLYWYRQTLGQGPEFLTYFQNEAQLEKSRLLSDRFSAERPKGSFSTLEIQRTEQGDSAMYLCASSPGTGSSYEQYFGPGTRLTVT.

This clone was observed a single time. The V gene is TRBV7-9, the J gene TRBJ2-7, with 16 bases lining up with TRBD2. Germline V gives CDR1 SEHNR, CDR2 FQNEAQ (reference sequence). V trimming: 5 bases; J trimming: 2 bases; junction bases outside the gene matches: 6. The CDR3 consists of 17 residues. As DNA, the CDR3 is TGTGCCAGCAGCCAGGGACTAGCGGGAGGGCCGACCTACGAGCAGTACTTC. It specifies CASSQGLAGGPTYEQYF.